This TCR beta chain stems from a study of blood T cell repertoires in COVID-19. Study background: The United States, Italy and Spain provided the acute and convalescent COVID-19 samples. PBMCs, B-cell-depleted T cells, or T cells provided the cDNA or gDNA that made up the material.

This CDR3 has 15 residues. Trimming cost V 0 bases and J 2 bases, with 8 bases left between them. In germline, CDR1 is LNHDA, CDR2 SQIVND (reference sequence). Per the original data handling: Reference gene primers were amplified, and this amplification served to estimate nucleated cell counts. Only in-frame clones appear in the TCRdb table, and some are missing; sequencing was by immunoSEQ multiplex PCR. V and J calls and clone size are given by that table; D and trimming were obtained from the DNA. The sample holds about 260,000 clones; about nine tenths are singletons and the top ten take 1.5%. Sequencing was done on a sample of peripheral blood. The clonotype originates from a woman between 40 and 50 years old who had recovered from COVID-19. This chain connects TRBV19 to TRBJ2-1; maybe TRBD1 (5 bases). The CDR3 bases are TGTGCCAGTAGTATAGATGACAGCACCTACAATGAGCAGTTCTTC. It translates to CASSIDDSTYNEQFF.